These 25 T cell receptor beta chains were all obtained from the same sample, sequenced in a study of blood T cells in healthy people across ages (dated by TCRdb to between 2015 and 2016). Library method: 5' RACE. Instrument used: Illumina HiSeq 2500. A second PCR of about 7 to 12 cycles was run with a J-beta primer mix and a sample-barcoded 5' primer. Using fastp at Q25 and MiXCR, TCRdb reprocessed the public reads and kept productive beta chains. Here each entry gathers all rows of one CDR3 protein and keeps the most common genes and DNA. For this sample the table gives 600,000 to 900,000 distinct CDR3 sequences, of which roughly 26% were detected only once. Jointly, the top ten make up 2.5% to 3.5% of the sample. These data also featured in a second study, about T cells of mothers and their children.

The specimen was blood. The receptors here all came from a boy between 10 and 17 years old in good health.

The genes are TRBV7-6 and TRBJ2-5, with D unclear. Germline-derived CDR1 and CDR2 are SGHVS and FNYEAQ. V gave up 4 bases and J gave up 5 bases, with 14 bases separating them. There are 14 residues in the CDR3. As DNA, the CDR3 is TGTGCCAGCAGCTCCCCTGATGCCCTGGAGACCCAGTACTTC. Its translation: CASSSPDALETQYF.

In its sample, this clonotype was seen a few times. The chain has TRBV20-1 and TRBJ2-1, with TRBD2 matching 10 bases. The J call is in doubt because the DNA end fits TRBJ2-5 better. CDR3 size: 13 residues. The germline gives CDR1 DFQATT, CDR2 SNEGSKA (reference sequence). This chain's CDR3 is CSARTSGKETQYF. Written as DNA, the CDR3 is TGCAGTGCCCGAACTAGCGGGAAAGAGACCCAGTACTTC.

The table lists this clonotype with a few counts. The chain links TRBV7-8 to TRBJ1-5; 8 bases align to TRBD1. V lost 0 bases, J lost 2 bases, and 6 bases stayed unmatched. Germline V lookup: CDR1 SGHVS, CDR2 FQNEAQ. This CDR3 contains 17 residues. CDR3 sequence (DNA): TGTGCCAGCAGCTTAGCGGTGACAGGGGTTGGCAATCAGCCCCAGCATTTT. It specifies CASSLAVTGVGNQPQHF.

This clonotype was seen a handful of times. The rearrangement joins TRBV12-3 or TRBV12-4 to TRBJ2-4, with D possibly matching TRBD1 (5 bases). The CDR3 extends over 13 amino acids. V was clipped by 6 bases and J by 4 bases, with 10 bases between them. The CDR3 region has the DNA TGTGCCAGCAGCCTGACAGAGAAAAACATTCAGTACTTC. Encoded protein: CASSLTEKNIQYF.

This clonotype turned up a few times. J is TRBJ2-5 and V is TRBV21-1; the tabulated D call, TRBD2, remains unverified against the DNA. TRBV21-1 is a pseudogene segment. The CDR3 totals 16 residues. Here the CDR3 reads CASSNPQRGRQETQYF. The CDR3 region has the DNA TGTGCCAGCAGCAACCCCCAGCGGGGGAGACAAGAGACCCAGTACTTC.

The J gene is TRBJ2-2, the V gene TRBV6-2 or TRBV6-3; no definite D call. CDR3 length equals 14 residues. Trimming stripped 2 bases from V and 2 bases from J, with 6 bases between. Germline V CDR1 and CDR2: MNHEY, SVGEGT. The CDR3 region is CASSYRENTGELFF. The CDR3, as DNA: TGTGCCAGCAGTTACAGGGAAAACACCGGGGAGCTGTTTTTT.

A few counts support this clonotype. This chain links TRBV5-1 with TRBJ2-5, with 12 bases aligning to TRBD2. The J call may be wrong; the DNA end is better matched by TRBJ2-7. CDR1 SGHRS and CDR2 YFSETQ come from the germline V gene. CDR3 length equals 15 residues. CDR3 coding DNA: TGCGCCAGCAGAACTACTAGCGGGGGGACCTACGAGCAGTACTTC. Translating it yields CASRTTSGGTYEQYF.

As concerns this clonotype: A much larger clone sits a single nucleotide away, making a read error possible. This chain connects TRBV29-1 to TRBJ2-1; TRBD1 matches at 7 bases. Matching the DNA end better, TRBJ2-5 makes the J call doubtful. The CDR3 consists of 12 residues. The germline gives CDR1 SQVTM, CDR2 ANQGSEA. This chain's CDR3 is CSVEAGGKTQYF. Written as DNA, the CDR3 is TGCAGCGTTGAAGCAGGGGGAAAGACCCAGTACTTC.

The chain employs TRBV10-3 and TRBJ2-3; D gene uncertain. The V gene lost 10 bases and the J gene lost 3 bases, with 17 bases spanning the gap. The CDR3 totals 14 residues. The V gene's germline CDR1 is ENHRY and CDR2 SYGVKD. CDR3 sequence: CATQRIAITDTQYF. In nucleotides, the CDR3 is TGTGCCACCCAACGGATTGCCATAACAGATACGCAGTATTTT.

This clonotype was seen only a few times. This rearrangement joins TRBV7-9 to TRBJ1-1, with a possible D match to TRBD1 (5 bases). The V and J ends lost 3 bases and 1 base respectively, with 12 bases between them. Germline lookup yields CDR1 SEHNR and CDR2 FQNEAQ (reference sequence). The CDR3 covers 15 residues. CDR3 DNA sequence: TGTGCCAGCAGCTTTATCCGGGACGAGAACACTGAAGCTTTCTTT. Its protein is CASSFIRDENTEAFF.

The chain combines TRBV28 with TRBJ2-7; D remains unclear. CDR1 and CDR2 (germline): MDHEN, SYDVKM. The ends were cut back, 8 bases at V and 0 bases at J, with 11 bases in the middle. This CDR3 spans 13 amino acids. The CDR3 DNA is TGTGCCAGCTCCGGGTGGGGCTCCTACGAGCAGTACTTC. The encoded protein is CASSGWGSYEQYF.

This clonotype was detected only a few times. The chain employs TRBV6-2 or TRBV6-3 and TRBJ2-1, with 9 bases identical to TRBD1. Germline values: CDR1 MNHEY, CDR2 SVGEGT. There are 15 residues in the CDR3. The trim removed 5 bases at V and 0 bases at J, leaving 2 bases unmatched. In nucleotides, the CDR3 is TGTGCCAGCAGTACGGACAGGGGCTCCTACAATGAGCAGTTCTTC. Translating gives CASSTDRGSYNEQFF.

The chain combines TRBV2 with TRBJ2-3; D unclear. Deletions cut 1 base from V and 4 bases from J, with 6 bases between. Germline V lookup: CDR1 SNHLY, CDR2 FYNNEI. The CDR3 runs 13 residues. The DNA for the CDR3 is TGTGCCAGCAGTGAAGATCGGCCAGATACGCAGTATTTT. As protein: CASSEDRPDTQYF.

The chain couples TRBV7-9 to TRBJ2-7; D perhaps matches TRBD1 (6 bases). V lost 4 bases and J 3 bases, leaving 13 bases between the germline ends. This CDR3 comprises 14 residues. Germline lookup yields CDR1 SEHNR and CDR2 FQNEAQ (reference sequence). DNA of the CDR3: TGTGCCAGCAGCTACAGGGAATCGGGCTACGAGCAGTACTTC. It encodes CASSYRESGYEQYF.

The CDR3 DNA is TGTGCCAGCAGCTTAGTGGGTTGGGGGGGGCAGTTCTTC. Encoded protein: CASSLVGWGGQFF. The chain combines TRBV7-2 with TRBJ2-1; 7 positions match TRBD2. The V segment lost 1 base and the J segment 12 bases; nucleotides outside the gene matches: 6. The CDR3 has 13 residues. Germline assignment: CDR1 SGHTA and CDR2 FQGNSA.

V and J are TRBV12-3 or TRBV12-4 and TRBJ2-5, with 10 bases fitting TRBD2. Trimming removed 7 bases from V and 5 bases from J; junction bases left unmatched: 10. The CDR3 has 15 amino acids. The CDR3 loop reads CASTLGGLAYETQYF. The CDR3 DNA follows: TGTGCCAGCACCTTGGGGGGACTAGCGTATGAGACCCAGTACTTC.

The chain couples TRBV28 to TRBJ2-7; TRBD2 agrees at 11 bases. Looked up from germline, CDR1 is MDHEN and CDR2 is SYDVKM. V shed 5 bases, J shed 1 base, and the junction held 10 bases outside the gene matches. The CDR3 totals 17 residues. The CDR3 region has the DNA TGTGCCAGCAGTCAGGATCTCCGACTAGCGGGATCCTACGAGCAGTACTTC. Protein: CASSQDLRLAGSYEQYF.

V and J are TRBV7-3 and TRBJ2-5; D not certain. Trimming removed 5 bases from V and 4 bases from J, with 23 bases in between. The CDR3 totals 17 residues. Per the germline V gene, CDR1 is SGHTA and CDR2 is FQGTGA. The CDR3 DNA sequence: TGTGCCAGCAGCCCATACGAGACGGCGCGGCTCGCAGAGACCCAGTACTTC. The encoded protein is CASSPYETARLAETQYF. The full variable domain, its missing parts supplied by reference TRBV7-3 and TRBJ2-5, is GAGVSQTPSNKVTEKGKYVELRCDPISGHTALYWYRQSLGQGPEFLIYFQGTGAADDSGLPNDRFFAVRPEGSVSTLKIQRTERGDSAVYLCASSPYETARLAETQYFGPGTRLLVL.

This clonotype was detected only a few times. This rearrangement joins TRBV4-1 to TRBJ2-7; 7 nucleotides line up with TRBD2. CDR3 length equals 17 residues. V lost 0 bases to trimming and J lost 1 base; unmatched junction nucleotides: 9. From germline, CDR1 is MGHRA and CDR2 YSYEKL. Written as DNA, the CDR3 is TGCGCCAGCAGCCAAGATAAGCGGGGCGAAGGGTCCTACGAGCAGTACTTC. Residues: CASSQDKRGEGSYEQYF.

This clonotype was seen a handful of times. V is TRBV28 and J is TRBJ1-5; weak D call: TRBD1 (5 bases). The CDR3 is made up of 17 amino acids. Germline CDR1 reads MDHEN; CDR2 reads SYDVKM. Trimming stripped 8 bases from V and 7 bases from J, with 27 bases between. CDR3 protein: CASSLGEGRSLLQPQHF. The CDR3 DNA reads TGTGCCAGCTCGTTAGGGGAGGGGCGGTCTCTCCTACAGCCCCAGCATTTT.

The chain couples TRBV28 to TRBJ2-7, with D possibly being TRBD1 (6 bases). Per germline, CDR1 MDHEN and CDR2 SYDVKM. The germline V and J ends were trimmed by 6 bases and 2 bases, with 17 bases remaining between them. The CDR3 covers 15 residues. CDR3 residues: CASRTTGTLPYEQYF. CDR3 coding DNA: TGTGCCAGCAGGACTACCGGGACATTACCCTACGAGCAGTACTTC.

The V and J genes are TRBV4-1 and TRBJ2-4; 7 bases align to TRBD1. The V gene end was trimmed by 2 bases and the J gene end by 4 bases; junction bases not matched to a gene: 8. Germline V gives CDR1 MGHRA, CDR2 YSYEKL. The CDR3 has 16 amino acids. This CDR3 reads CASSQSRDREKNIQYF. The DNA for the CDR3 is TGCGCCAGCAGCCAATCAAGGGACAGAGAGAAAAACATTCAGTACTTC.

This clonotype was recorded a few times. J is TRBJ1-1 and V is TRBV5-5; D is undetermined. From germline, CDR1 is SGHKS and CDR2 YYEKEE (reference sequence). The V gene lost 1 base and the J gene lost 3 bases, with 10 bases spanning the gap. The CDR3 loop spans 14 amino acids. The CDR3 here is CASSLRVVDTEAFF. CDR3 bases: TGTGCCAGCAGCTTGCGGGTTGTAGACACTGAAGCTTTCTTT.

The chain is built from TRBV5-4 and TRBJ2-7, with D tentatively TRBD1 or TRBD2 (5 bases each). This CDR3 has 14 residues. V was trimmed by 1 base and J by 3 bases, leaving 11 bases between them. Germline lookup yields CDR1 SGHNT and CDR2 YYREEE (reference sequence). The CDR3 loop is CASSLYGGNYEQYF. The CDR3 coding sequence is TGTGCCAGCAGCTTGTATGGGGGAAACTACGAGCAGTACTTC.

This clonotype has only a few counts. The genes are TRBV20-1 and TRBJ2-1, with 9 bases matching TRBD2. The CDR3 totals 15 residues. CDR1 is DFQATT, CDR2 SNEGSKA, per germline (reference sequence). The V and J ends lost 1 base and 9 bases, in that order; junction bases with no gene match: 10. This CDR3 is CSARGQGGGASEQFF. CDR3 DNA: TGCAGTGCTAGAGGTCAGGGCGGGGGGGCCAGTGAGCAGTTCTTC.